The clone carrying this T cell receptor (beta chain) was detected many times. The antigen remains unidentified. The cDNA was generated through 5'RACE incorporating 10-nucleotide random UMIs. TCRdb re-derived calls from the 5' RACE reads in MiXCR, one entry per CDR3 protein. Of about 48,000 distinct CDR3 sequences detected, roughly a quarter appear once; the ten largest clones hold around 25%. This record comes from a study of neurological immune-mediated disorders. General study results and limits: The most TCR clonal expansion was seen in HTLV-1-associated myelopathy, and the least was seen in multiple sclerosis, which fell below healthy controls.

This TCR came from a woman in her seventies in good health. The sample consisted of PBMCs.

The CDR3, as DNA: TGTGCCAGCAGCCCCTCGTCAGCCAACGAGATCGACGAGCAGTACTTC. Translating gives CASSPSSANEIDEQYF. This sequence joins TRBV7-3 and TRBJ2-7, with unresolved D. The CDR3 has 16 residues. The V gene's germline CDR1 is SGHTA and CDR2 FQGTGA. V gave up 5 bases and J gave up 5 bases, with 22 bases separating them. The complete variable domain, with remaining parts taken from reference TRBV7-3 and TRBJ2-7, reads GAGVSQTPSNKVTEKGKYVELRCDPISGHTALYWYRQSLGQGPEFLIYFQGTGAADDSGLPNDRFFAVRPEGSVSTLKIQRTERGDSAVYLCASSPSSANEIDEQYFGPGTRLTVT.